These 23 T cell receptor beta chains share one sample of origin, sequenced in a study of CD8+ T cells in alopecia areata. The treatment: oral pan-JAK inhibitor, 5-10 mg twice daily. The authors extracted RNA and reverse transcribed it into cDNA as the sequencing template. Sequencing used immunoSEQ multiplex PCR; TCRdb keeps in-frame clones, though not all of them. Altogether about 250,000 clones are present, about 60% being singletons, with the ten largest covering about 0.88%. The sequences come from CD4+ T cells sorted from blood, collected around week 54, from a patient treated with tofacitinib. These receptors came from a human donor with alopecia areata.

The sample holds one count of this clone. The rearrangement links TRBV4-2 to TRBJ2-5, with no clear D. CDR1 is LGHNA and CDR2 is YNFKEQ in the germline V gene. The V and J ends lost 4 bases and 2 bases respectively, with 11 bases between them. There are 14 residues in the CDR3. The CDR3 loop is CASSPYSSQETQYF. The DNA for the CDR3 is TGTGCCAGCAGCCCCTACAGTTCTCAAGAGACCCAGTACTTC.

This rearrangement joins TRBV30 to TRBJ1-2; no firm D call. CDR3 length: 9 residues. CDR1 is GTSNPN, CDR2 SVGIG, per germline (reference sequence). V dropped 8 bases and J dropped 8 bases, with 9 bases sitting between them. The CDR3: CAVTPGYTF. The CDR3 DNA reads TGTGCCGTCACTCCGGGCTACACCTTC.

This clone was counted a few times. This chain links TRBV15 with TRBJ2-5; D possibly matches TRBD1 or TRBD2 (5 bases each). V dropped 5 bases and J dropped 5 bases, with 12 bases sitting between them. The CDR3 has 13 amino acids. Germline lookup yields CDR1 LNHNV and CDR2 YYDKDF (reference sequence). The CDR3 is CATSGGPSETQYF. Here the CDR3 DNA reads TGTGCCACCAGCGGGGGACCGAGCGAGACCCAGTACTTC.

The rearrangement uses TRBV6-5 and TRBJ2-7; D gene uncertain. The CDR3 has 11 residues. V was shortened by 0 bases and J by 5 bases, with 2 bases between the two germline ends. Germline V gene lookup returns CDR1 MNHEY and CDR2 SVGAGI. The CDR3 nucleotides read TGTGCCAGCAGTTACTCGAACGAGCAGTACTTC. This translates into CASSYSNEQYF.

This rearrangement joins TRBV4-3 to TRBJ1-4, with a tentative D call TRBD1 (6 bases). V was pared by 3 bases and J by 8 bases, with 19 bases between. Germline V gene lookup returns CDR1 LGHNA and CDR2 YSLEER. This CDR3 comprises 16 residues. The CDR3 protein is CASSQEGGWAEEKLFF. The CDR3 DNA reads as TGCGCCAGCAGCCAGGAGGGGGGCTGGGCGGAGGAAAAACTGTTTTTT.

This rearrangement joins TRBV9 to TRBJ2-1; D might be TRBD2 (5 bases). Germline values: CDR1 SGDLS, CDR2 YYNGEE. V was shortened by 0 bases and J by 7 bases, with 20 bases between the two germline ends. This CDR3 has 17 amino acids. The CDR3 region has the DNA TGTGCCAGCAGCGTAGATCCCCGGGGTAGCGACTGGAATGAGCAGTTCTTC. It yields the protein CASSVDPRGSDWNEQFF.

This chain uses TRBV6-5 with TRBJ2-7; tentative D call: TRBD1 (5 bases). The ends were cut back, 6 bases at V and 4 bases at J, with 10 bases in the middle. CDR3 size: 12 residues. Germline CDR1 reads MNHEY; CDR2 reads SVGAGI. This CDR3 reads CASRDTRYEQYF. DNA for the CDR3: TGTGCCAGCAGGGACACACGTTACGAGCAGTACTTC.

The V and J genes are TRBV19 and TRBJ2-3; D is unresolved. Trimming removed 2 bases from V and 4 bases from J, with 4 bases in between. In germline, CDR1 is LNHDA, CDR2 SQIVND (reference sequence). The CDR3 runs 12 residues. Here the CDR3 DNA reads TGTGCCAGTAGTATATGGGCAGATACGCAGTATTTT. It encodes CASSIWADTQYF.

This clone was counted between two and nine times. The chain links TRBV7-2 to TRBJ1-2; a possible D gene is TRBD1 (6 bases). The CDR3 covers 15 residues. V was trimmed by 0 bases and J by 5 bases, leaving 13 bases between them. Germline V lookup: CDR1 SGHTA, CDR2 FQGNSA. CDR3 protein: CASSLARGQGYGYTF. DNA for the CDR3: TGTGCCAGCAGCTTAGCGAGAGGGCAGGGGTATGGCTACACCTTC.

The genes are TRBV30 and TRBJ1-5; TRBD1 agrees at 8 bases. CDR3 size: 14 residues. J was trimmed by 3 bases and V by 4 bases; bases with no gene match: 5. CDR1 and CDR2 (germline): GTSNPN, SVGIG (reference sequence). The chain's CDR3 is CAWTPGQVNQPQHF. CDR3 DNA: TGTGCCTGGACTCCGGGACAGGTCAATCAGCCCCAGCATTTT.

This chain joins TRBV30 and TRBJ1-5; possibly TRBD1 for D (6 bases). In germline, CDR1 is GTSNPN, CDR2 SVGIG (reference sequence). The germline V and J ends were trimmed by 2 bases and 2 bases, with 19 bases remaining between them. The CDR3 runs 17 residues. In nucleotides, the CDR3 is TGTGCCTGGAGTAAAGCGTCAGGGGCAGTTCGCAATCAGCCCCAGCATTTT. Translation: CAWSKASGAVRNQPQHF.

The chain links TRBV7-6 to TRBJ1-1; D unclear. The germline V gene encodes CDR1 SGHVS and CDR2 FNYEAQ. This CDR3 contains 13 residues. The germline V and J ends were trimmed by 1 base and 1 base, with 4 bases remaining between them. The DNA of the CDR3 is TGTGCCAGCAGCTTAGTCAAGAACACTGAAGCTTTCTTT. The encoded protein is CASSLVKNTEAFF.

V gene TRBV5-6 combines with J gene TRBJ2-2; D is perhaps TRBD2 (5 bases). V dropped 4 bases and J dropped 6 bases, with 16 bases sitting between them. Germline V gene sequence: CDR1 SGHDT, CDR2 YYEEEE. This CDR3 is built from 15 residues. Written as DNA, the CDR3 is TGTGCCAGCAGCCTCGGGCCGATCGGGGCCGGGGAGCTGTTTTTT. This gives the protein CASSLGPIGAGELFF.

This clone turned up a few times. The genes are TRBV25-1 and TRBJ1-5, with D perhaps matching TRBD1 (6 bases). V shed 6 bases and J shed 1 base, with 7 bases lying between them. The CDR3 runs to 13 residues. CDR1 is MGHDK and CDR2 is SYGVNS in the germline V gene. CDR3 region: CASRQGSNQPQHF. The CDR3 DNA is TGTGCCAGCAGACAGGGAAGCAATCAGCCCCAGCATTTT.

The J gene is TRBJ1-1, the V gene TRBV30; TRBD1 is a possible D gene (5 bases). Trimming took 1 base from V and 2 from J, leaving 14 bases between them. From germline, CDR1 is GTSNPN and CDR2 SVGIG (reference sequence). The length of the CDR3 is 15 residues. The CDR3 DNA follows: TGTGCCTGGAGTGGAGCGTCCGGGGGAAACACTGAAGCTTTCTTT. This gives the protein CAWSGASGGNTEAFF.

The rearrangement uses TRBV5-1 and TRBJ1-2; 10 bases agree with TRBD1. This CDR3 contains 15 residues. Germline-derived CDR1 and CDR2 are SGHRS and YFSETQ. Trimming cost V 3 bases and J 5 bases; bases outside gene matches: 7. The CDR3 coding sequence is TGCGCCAGCAGCTCGGGGACAGGGGTCCGATATGGCTACACCTTC. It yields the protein CASSSGTGVRYGYTF.

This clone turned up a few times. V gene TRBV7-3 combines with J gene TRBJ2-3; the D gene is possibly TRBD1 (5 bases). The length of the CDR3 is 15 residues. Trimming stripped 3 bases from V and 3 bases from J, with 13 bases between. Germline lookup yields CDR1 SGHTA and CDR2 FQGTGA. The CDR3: CASSFAGQGTDTQYF. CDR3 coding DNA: TGTGCCAGCAGCTTTGCAGGACAAGGGACAGATACGCAGTATTTT.

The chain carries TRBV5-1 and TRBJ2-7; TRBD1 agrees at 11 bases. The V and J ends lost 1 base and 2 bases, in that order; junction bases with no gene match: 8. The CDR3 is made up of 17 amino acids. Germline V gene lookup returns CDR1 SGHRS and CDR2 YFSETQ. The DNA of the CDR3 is TGCGCCAGCAGCTTGCCGCGAATGGGACAGGGGGCCTACGAGCAGTACTTC. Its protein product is CASSLPRMGQGAYEQYF.

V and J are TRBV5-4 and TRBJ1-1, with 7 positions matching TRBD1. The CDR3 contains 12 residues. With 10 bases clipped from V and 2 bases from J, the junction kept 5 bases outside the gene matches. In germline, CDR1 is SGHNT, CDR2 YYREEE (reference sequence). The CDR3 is CALGTANTEAFF. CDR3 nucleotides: TGTGCCTTGGGGACAGCTAACACTGAAGCTTTCTTT.

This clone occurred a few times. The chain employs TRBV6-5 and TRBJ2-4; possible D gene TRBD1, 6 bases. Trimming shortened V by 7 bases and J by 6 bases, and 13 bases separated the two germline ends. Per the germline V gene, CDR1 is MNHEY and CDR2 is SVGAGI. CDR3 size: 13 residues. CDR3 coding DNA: TGTGCCAGCACTCGGACAGAGGGAAACATTCAGTACTTC. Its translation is CASTRTEGNIQYF.

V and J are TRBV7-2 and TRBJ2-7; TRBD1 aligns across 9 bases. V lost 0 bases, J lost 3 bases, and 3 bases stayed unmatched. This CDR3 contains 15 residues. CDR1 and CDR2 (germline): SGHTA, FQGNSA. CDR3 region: CASSLALDRGYEQYF. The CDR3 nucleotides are TGTGCCAGCAGCTTAGCTTTGGACAGGGGCTACGAGCAGTACTTC.

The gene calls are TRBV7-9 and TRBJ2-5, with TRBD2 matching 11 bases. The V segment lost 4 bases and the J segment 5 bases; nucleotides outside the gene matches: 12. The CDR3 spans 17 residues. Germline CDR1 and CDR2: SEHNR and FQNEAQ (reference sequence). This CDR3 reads CASSSSTSGILGETQYF. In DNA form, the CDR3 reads TGTGCCAGCAGCTCCTCGACTAGCGGGATTTTGGGGGAGACCCAGTACTTC.

DNA of the CDR3: TGTGCCAGCAGCGTAGCTCCGGCAACCAACAATTCACCCCTCCACTTT. Its protein is CASSVAPATNNSPLHF. The gene calls are TRBV9 and TRBJ1-6; D is ambiguous. Germline CDR1 reads SGDLS; CDR2 reads YYNGEE. The CDR3 covers 16 residues. Deletions cut 0 bases from V and 7 bases from J, with 14 bases between.